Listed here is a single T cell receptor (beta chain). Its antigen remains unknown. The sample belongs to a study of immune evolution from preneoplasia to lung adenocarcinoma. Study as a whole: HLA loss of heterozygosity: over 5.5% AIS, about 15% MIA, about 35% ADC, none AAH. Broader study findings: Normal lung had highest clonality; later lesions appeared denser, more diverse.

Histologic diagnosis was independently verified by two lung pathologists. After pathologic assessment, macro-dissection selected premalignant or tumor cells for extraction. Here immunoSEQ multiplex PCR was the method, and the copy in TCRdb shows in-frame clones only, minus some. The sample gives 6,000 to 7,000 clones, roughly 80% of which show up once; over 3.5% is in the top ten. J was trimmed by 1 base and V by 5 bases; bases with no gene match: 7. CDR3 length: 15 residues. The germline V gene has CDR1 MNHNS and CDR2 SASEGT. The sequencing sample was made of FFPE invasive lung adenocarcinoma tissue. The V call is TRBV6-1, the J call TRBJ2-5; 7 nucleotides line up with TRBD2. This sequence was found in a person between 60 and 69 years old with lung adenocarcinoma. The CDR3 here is CASSTSLAAQETQYF. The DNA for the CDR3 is TGTGCCAGCAGTACCAGCCTAGCGGCCCAAGAGACCCAGTACTTC.